This TCR beta chain was recorded in a study of beta chain features in type 1 diabetes. The V gene lost 2 bases and the J gene lost 1 base, with 9 bases spanning the gap. The CDR3 extends over 15 amino acids. Germline-derived CDR1 and CDR2 are SGHTA and FQGNSA. What was sequenced were expressed TCRB transcripts, since all of the isolated RNA had been reverse transcribed. Assay: immunoSEQ multiplex PCR; the TCRdb copy retains only in-frame clones and omits some. The profile shows 150,000 or so clones, roughly a tenth of them singletons. The sequenced sample was central memory CD4+ T cells from blood. V and J are TRBV7-2 and TRBJ1-3; D not resolved. This clonotype was sampled from a man between 18 and 35 years old in good health. CDR3 sequence (DNA): TGTGCCAGCAGCTTATGGAGCATGTCTGGAAACACCATATATTTT. Protein sequence: CASSLWSMSGNTIYF.